The 5 T cell receptor beta chains reported below all come from one sample, sequenced in a study of blood T cell repertoires in COVID-19. Profiled with immunoSEQ multiplex PCR; TCRdb holds only in-frame clones, not every one. The repertoire holds 30,000 to 40,000 clones, with roughly 85% as singletons. The sequenced material came from peripheral blood. The receptors here all came from a human donor in a cohort sampled during active COVID-19.

V gene TRBV7-3 combines with J gene TRBJ2-2, with D hard to call. The V gene lost 1 base and the J gene lost 4 bases, with 7 bases spanning the gap. This CDR3 comprises 14 residues. Germline V gene sequence: CDR1 SGHTA, CDR2 FQGTGA. The CDR3 loop is CASSLSLGTGELFF. In DNA, the CDR3 is TGTGCCAGCAGCTTAAGTCTAGGCACCGGGGAGCTGTTTTTT.

The sample holds a few counts of this clone. The rearrangement joins TRBV2 to TRBJ2-4, with TRBD1 matching 11 bases. V gave up 4 bases and J gave up 6 bases; unmatched junction bases: 2. Germline V CDR1 and CDR2: SNHLY, FYNNEI. The CDR3 has 14 amino acids. CDR3 DNA sequence: TGTGCCAGCAGTGGGACAGGGGGCGGAAACATTCAGTACTTC. This encodes CASSGTGGGNIQYF.

This chain uses TRBV7-9 with TRBJ1-5, with 9 bases lining up with TRBD1. The CDR3 consists of 15 residues. The junction had 4 bases not matched to a gene; V was cut back by 3 bases and J by 4 bases. Germline CDR1 and CDR2: SEHNR and FQNEAQ (reference sequence). The CDR3 sequence: CASSLGQGRNQPQHF. The CDR3 region has the DNA TGTGCCAGCAGCTTGGGACAGGGCCGTAATCAGCCCCAGCATTTT.

This chain connects TRBV18 to TRBJ2-7; D may be TRBD1 (6 bases). Trimming pared 1 base from V and 2 bases from J, leaving 9 bases between. Germline CDR1 KGHSH, CDR2 LQKENI. This CDR3 is built from 14 residues. This CDR3 reads CASSPRQGTYEQYF. CDR3 nucleotides: TGTGCCAGCTCACCACGCCAGGGGACCTACGAGCAGTACTTC. Using reference TRBV18 and TRBJ2-7 for the parts outside the CDR3, the full variable domain is NAGVMQNPRHLVRRRGQEARLRCSPMKGHSHVYWYRQLPEEGLKFMVYLQKENIIDESGMPKERFSAEFPKEGPSILRIQQVVRGDSAAYFCASSPRQGTYEQYFGPGTRLTVT.

By frequency in the sample, this clone is medium-sized (0.01 to 0.1%). The V and J genes are TRBV6-5 and TRBJ2-7; the match to TRBD1 covers 8 bases. V gave up 5 bases and J gave up 0 bases; unmatched junction bases: 3. Looked up from germline, CDR1 is MNHEY and CDR2 is SVGAGI. The length of the CDR3 is 14 residues. DNA for the CDR3: TGTGCCAGCAGTCTTCAGGGGGCCTCCTACGAGCAGTACTTC. Translation gives CASSLQGASYEQYF.